The subject of this entry is one TCR beta chain. Its antigen is still unknown. The germline V gene encodes CDR1 SGHKS and CDR2 YYEKEE (reference sequence). V was clipped by 4 bases and J by 3 bases; unmatched bases: 9. The length of the CDR3 is 16 residues. This specimen belongs to a study of PD-1 blockade in classical Hodgkin lymphoma. The sample's time point: cycle 4 day 1 (C4D1), after more than five weeks of nivolumab. Relapse was seen in all patients after autologous stem cell transplantation, and brentuximab vedotin exposure was variable. Repertoires were generated with immunoSEQ multiplex PCR, while TCRdb's copy carries only in-frame clones and drops some. Of approximately 100,000 clones in the sample, approximately 83% were seen once. Study observations and caveats: CD4+ TCR diversity rose significantly by C4D1, and CD8+ TCR diversity did not. Newly diagnosed patients were said to have less baseline TCR diversity than healthy donors did.

The sequencing here drew on peripheral blood mononuclear cells (PBMCs), taken before the fourth cycle of nivolumab. The sequence came from a human donor with classical Hodgkin lymphoma. This sequence joins TRBV5-5 and TRBJ2-7, with 11 positions matching TRBD2. CDR3 protein: CASSDAGTSGYYEQYF. In nucleotides, the CDR3 is TGTGCCAGCAGCGACGCGGGGACTAGCGGCTACTACGAGCAGTACTTC.